This entry lists 17 T cell receptor beta chains sequenced from one sample in a study of vaccination effects on CD4 cells after COVID-19. The table came from immunoSEQ multiplex PCR; TCRdb's copy has only in-frame clones and leaves some out. Here the sample spans around 54,000 clones, 65% to 90% being singletons. For these receptors, no antigen is known. Peptide-pool stimulation followed by sequencing identified expanded antigen-specific CD4+ clonotypes in the ViraFEST assay. Following culture for about ten days, CD4+ T cells were isolated. This material consisted of CD4+ T cells from PBMCs cultured with HCoV-229E spike peptides, taken before COVID-19 vaccination. The receptors stem from a human donor who received a COVID-19 vaccine.

CDR3 nucleotides: TGTGCCAGTAGCTCAATAGGGCAAAGCACAGATACGCAGTATTTT. Its translation: CASSSIGQSTDTQYF. V gene TRBV19 combines with J gene TRBJ2-3; D is undetermined. CDR3 length: 15 amino acids. The germline V gene encodes CDR1 LNHDA and CDR2 SQIVND (reference sequence). V lost 6 bases and J 0 bases, leaving 13 bases between the germline ends.

The gene calls are TRBV24-1 and TRBJ2-5, with D possibly being TRBD1 or TRBD2 (5 bases each). The ends were cut back, 0 bases at V and 7 bases at J, with 20 bases in the middle. This CDR3 has 17 amino acids. CDR1 and CDR2 (germline): KGHDR, SFDVKD. The CDR3 DNA reads as TGTGCCACCAGTGATTTGCAAGGGGACCAAGATCGGGGGACCCAGTACTTC. Encoded protein: CATSDLQGDQDRGTQYF.

This chain joins TRBV6-5 and TRBJ1-2; D unresolved. This CDR3 has 13 amino acids. Germline V gene sequence: CDR1 MNHEY, CDR2 SVGAGI. Trimming removed 4 bases at V and 8 bases at J, with 14 bases between. In DNA form, the CDR3 reads TGTGCCAGCAGTTCCCGGACTCTTTGGGGCTACACCTTC. Encoded protein: CASSSRTLWGYTF.

The chain employs TRBV3-1 (or the pseudogene TRBV3-2) and TRBJ1-3, with 7 positions matching TRBD1. This CDR3 is built from 16 residues. From germline, CDR1 is LGHDT and CDR2 YNNKEL (reference sequence). J gave up 0 bases and V 3 bases, and 5 bases lay outside the gene matches. CDR3 in DNA: TGTGCCAGCAGCCAGCTGACAGGGAGCTCTGGAAACACCATATATTTT. Amino acids: CASSQLTGSSGNTIYF.

The V call is TRBV7-9, the J call TRBJ2-2, with D perhaps matching TRBD1 or TRBD2 (5 bases each). The V gene's germline CDR1 is SEHNR and CDR2 FQNEAQ (reference sequence). V lost 6 bases to trimming and J lost 6 bases, with 29 bases between them. The CDR3 runs 19 residues. Written as DNA, the CDR3 is TGTGCCAGCAGAGGCCGGGACGGGGTGACGAGTCTGAAGTCCGGGGAGCTGTTTTTT. Its protein product is CASRGRDGVTSLKSGELFF.

The chain uses TRBV9 and TRBJ2-2; no clear D. Per germline, CDR1 SGDLS and CDR2 YYNGEE. The CDR3 spans 12 residues. Trimming took 0 bases from V and 8 from J, leaving 5 bases between them. The CDR3 nucleotides are TGTGCCAGCAGCGTAGTACCGGGGGAGCTGTTTTTT. This encodes CASSVVPGELFF.

There are a few counts of this clone. CDR3 region: CASSLRGMDGNSPLHF. The CDR3 DNA follows: TGCGCCAGCAGCCTCAGGGGGATGGATGGTAATTCACCCCTCCACTTT. The chain links TRBV4-1 to TRBJ1-6; 7 bases align to TRBD1. The V gene's germline CDR1 is MGHRA and CDR2 YSYEKL. Trimming removed 4 bases from V and 6 bases from J; junction bases left unmatched: 9. This CDR3 region has 16 residues.

The rearrangement joins TRBV24-1 to TRBJ1-4, with D possibly TRBD1 on 6 matching bases. V gave up 3 bases and J gave up 5 bases, with 9 bases separating them. Germline V lookup: CDR1 KGHDR, CDR2 SFDVKD. The CDR3 runs 14 residues. The CDR3 DNA follows: TGTGCCACCAGTGATGCAGGGGACAATGAAAAACTGTTTTTT. This sequence encodes CATSDAGDNEKLFF.

This chain connects TRBV5-1 to TRBJ2-6; 7 nucleotides match TRBD1. V gave up 4 bases and J gave up 0 bases; unmatched junction bases: 7. From germline, CDR1 is SGHRS and CDR2 YFSETQ. CDR3 size: 17 residues. Written as DNA, the CDR3 is TGCGCCAGCAGCCTGACCGGGACAGACTCTGGGGCCAACGTCCTGACTTTC. This gives the protein CASSLTGTDSGANVLTF.

The V gene is TRBV6-6, the J gene TRBJ2-1; 8 bases match TRBD1. This CDR3 spans 15 amino acids. CDR1 is MNHNY and CDR2 is SVGAGI in the germline V gene (reference sequence). J lost 7 bases, V lost 0 bases, and 5 bases had no gene match. The CDR3 protein is CASSYSQGATNEQFF. In nucleotides, the CDR3 is TGTGCCAGCAGTTACTCGCAGGGGGCCACAAATGAGCAGTTCTTC.

The chain uses TRBV6-5 and TRBJ2-5; 13 nucleotides line up with TRBD2. Germline assignment: CDR1 MNHEY and CDR2 SVGAGI. The length of the CDR3 is 15 residues. Trimming removed 6 bases from V and 4 bases from J; junction bases left unmatched: 5. The CDR3 DNA follows: TGTGCCAGCAGCAAACTAGCGGGGGGGTCAGAGACCCAGTACTTC. Amino acid sequence: CASSKLAGGSETQYF.

The J gene is TRBJ1-2, the V gene TRBV27; D remains ambiguous. In germline, CDR1 is MNHEY, CDR2 SMNVEV (reference sequence). V was trimmed by 7 bases and J by 6 bases, leaving 24 bases between them. The CDR3 sequence is 16 residues long. CDR3 region: CASTPRTADLRDGYTF. The DNA for the CDR3 is TGTGCCAGCACCCCAAGGACTGCGGACTTACGCGATGGCTACACCTTC.

This chain connects TRBV7-3 to TRBJ1-6; D not resolved. From germline, CDR1 is SGHTA and CDR2 FQGTGA. The CDR3 is made up of 15 amino acids. The germline V and J ends were trimmed by 2 bases and 7 bases, with 12 bases remaining between them. The CDR3: CASSLGPGRNSPLHF. In DNA form, the CDR3 reads TGTGCCAGCAGCTTAGGTCCCGGGAGGAATTCACCCCTCCACTTT.

The chain couples TRBV5-1 to TRBJ1-2, with D possibly matching TRBD1 (6 bases). V was trimmed by 1 base and J by 2 bases, leaving 12 bases between them. Looked up from germline, CDR1 is SGHRS and CDR2 is YFSETQ. The CDR3 consists of 15 residues. CDR3 DNA sequence: TGCGCCAGCAGCTTGTTGTCGGGGGGCAACTATGGCTACACCTTC. The encoded protein is CASSLLSGGNYGYTF.

The chain couples TRBV10-2 to TRBJ2-5, with D uncertain. The V end was cut by 1 base, the J end by 2 bases, with 2 bases between. This CDR3 has 12 amino acids. The germline V gene has CDR1 WSHSY and CDR2 SAAADI. The CDR3 loop reads CASSEFQETQYF. The DNA of the CDR3 is TGCGCCAGCAGTGAGTTTCAAGAGACCCAGTACTTC.

Here the CDR3 reads CASSQGLGVAEAFF. Written as DNA, the CDR3 is TGTGCCAGCAGCCAAGGACTAGGGGTGGCTGAAGCTTTCTTT. The chain employs TRBV3-1 (or the pseudogene TRBV3-2) and TRBJ1-1; maybe TRBD1 (5 bases). The CDR3 sequence is 14 residues long. Germline CDR1 and CDR2: LGHDT and YNNKEL (reference sequence). V lost 1 base and J lost 6, with 12 bases in between.

The chain carries TRBV5-1 and TRBJ2-1; D gene uncertain. Germline V gives CDR1 SGHRS, CDR2 YFSETQ. The V gene lost 4 bases and the J gene lost 3 bases, with 20 bases spanning the gap. The CDR3 sequence is 17 residues long. In DNA, the CDR3 is TGCGCCAGCAGCCCACAATCCGTGGCAACGGGCTACAATGAGCAGTTCTTC. It translates to CASSPQSVATGYNEQFF.